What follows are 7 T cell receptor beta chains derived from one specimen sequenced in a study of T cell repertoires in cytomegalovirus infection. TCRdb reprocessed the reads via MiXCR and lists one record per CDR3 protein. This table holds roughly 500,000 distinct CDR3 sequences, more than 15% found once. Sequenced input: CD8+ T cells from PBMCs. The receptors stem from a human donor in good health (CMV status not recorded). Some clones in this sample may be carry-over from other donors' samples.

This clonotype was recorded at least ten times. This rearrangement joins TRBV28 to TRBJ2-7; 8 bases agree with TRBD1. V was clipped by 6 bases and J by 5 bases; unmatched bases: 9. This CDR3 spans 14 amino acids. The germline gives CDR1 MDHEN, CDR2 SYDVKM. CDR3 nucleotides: TGTGCCAGCAGCCTCCGGGACAGGCCCCACGAGCAGTACTTC. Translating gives CASSLRDRPHEQYF.

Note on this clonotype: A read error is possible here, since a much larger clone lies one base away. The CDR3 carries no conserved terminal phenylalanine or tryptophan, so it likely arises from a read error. The CDR3 DNA reads as TGTGCCAGCAGCCAAGTCGGAGACACCTACGAGCAGTACTTA. Amino acids: CASSQVGDTYEQYL. V is TRBV4-2 and J is TRBJ2-7, with no clear D. CDR3 length: 14 amino acids. Per germline, CDR1 LGHNA and CDR2 YNFKEQ. With 1 base removed from V and 2 bases from J, the gap between germline ends came to 9 bases.

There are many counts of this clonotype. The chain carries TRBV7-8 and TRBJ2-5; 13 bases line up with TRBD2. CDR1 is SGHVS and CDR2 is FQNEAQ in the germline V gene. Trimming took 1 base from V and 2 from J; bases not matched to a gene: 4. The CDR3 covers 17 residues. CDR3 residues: CASSLERGLAGQETQYF. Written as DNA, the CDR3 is TGTGCCAGCAGCTTAGAAAGGGGACTAGCGGGGCAAGAGACCCAGTACTTC.

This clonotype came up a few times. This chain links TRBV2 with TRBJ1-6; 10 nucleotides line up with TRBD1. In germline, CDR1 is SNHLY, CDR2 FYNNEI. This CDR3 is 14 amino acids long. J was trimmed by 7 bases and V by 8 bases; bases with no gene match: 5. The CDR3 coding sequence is TGTGCCAGCCTAGAGGACAGGGGGAATTCACCCCTCCACTTT. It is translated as CASLEDRGNSPLHF.

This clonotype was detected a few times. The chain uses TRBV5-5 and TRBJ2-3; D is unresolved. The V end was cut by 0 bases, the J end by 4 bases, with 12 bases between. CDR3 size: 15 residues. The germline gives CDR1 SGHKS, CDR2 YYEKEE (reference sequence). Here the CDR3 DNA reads TGTGCCAGCAGCTTGGAGGCCAGAGAAGCAGATACGCAGTATTTT. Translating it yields CASSLEAREADTQYF.

In DNA, the CDR3 is TGTGCCAGCAGCCAAGGTCGGGGGCCAGTACATGAGCAGTTCTTC. This translates into CASSQGRGPVHEQFF. This rearrangement joins TRBV14 to TRBJ2-1; D tentatively fits TRBD1 or TRBD2 (6 bases each). The CDR3 sequence is 15 residues long. Germline V gene lookup returns CDR1 SGHDN and CDR2 FVKESK. Trimming cost V 1 base and J 8 bases, with 15 bases left between them. Full variable domain (rest looked up from reference TRBV14 and TRBJ2-1): EAGVTQFPSHSVIEKGQTVTLRCDPISGHDNLYWYRRVMGKEIKFLLHFVKESKQDESGMPNNRFLAERTGGTYSTLKVQPAELEDSGVYFCASSQGRGPVHEQFFGPGTRLTVL.

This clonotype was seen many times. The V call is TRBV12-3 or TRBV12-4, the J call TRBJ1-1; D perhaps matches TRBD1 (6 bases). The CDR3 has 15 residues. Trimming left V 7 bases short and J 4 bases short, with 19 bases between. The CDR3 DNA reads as TGTGCCAGCACCCTTGGGGGGTCAGGGGTCACTGAAGCTTTCTTT. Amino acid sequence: CASTLGGSGVTEAFF.